This section outlines one TCR beta chain sequence together with its context. No antigen is known for it. TCR beta CDR3 region amplification was performed from RNA transcripts. First-round RT-PCR of the TCR CDR3 relied on the HTBI primer set. TCRdb reanalysed the multiplex PCR reads using MiXCR and keeps one entry per CDR3 protein. The sample consists of hundreds of thousands of distinct CDR3 sequences, around 21% of them appearing once. These data come from a study of T cells in Graves' hyperthyroidism and ophthalmopathy. Findings and caveats of the study: Most thyroid-expanded clonotypes above 0.001 were also found in blood. Onset of ophthalmopathy came a median roughly 6.5 months after the model predicted it.

The CDR3 runs 13 residues. Trimming removed 2 bases from V and 5 bases from J, with 9 bases in between. The V gene's germline CDR1 is SGHTA and CDR2 FQGTGA. The receptor was isolated from a man younger than 45 with Graves' ophthalmopathy. The specimen sequenced was blood. The chain links TRBV7-3 to TRBJ1-1; D uncertain. CDR3 region: CASSLFLGTEAFF. CDR3 bases: TGTGCCAGCAGCTTATTTTTAGGGACTGAAGCTTTCTTT.